This TCR beta chain was sequenced in a study of technical replicates of blood from a handful of donors. Using immunoSEQ multiplex PCR, the repertoire was profiled, and TCRdb retains in-frame clones only, with some absent. The sample yields roughly 61,000 clones, 97% seen once. Germline CDR1 reads SGHRS; CDR2 reads YFSETQ. The CDR3 runs to 17 residues. J gave up 2 bases and V 0 bases, and 10 bases lay outside the gene matches. V and J are TRBV5-1 and TRBJ2-5; 7 bases match TRBD1. This TCR was recovered from a human donor in good health. Sequenced material: T cells isolated from PBMCs. CDR3 DNA: TGCGCCAGCAGCTTGGTGTCCGTGAACAGGGGACAAGAGACCCAGTACTTC. It encodes CASSLVSVNRGQETQYF.